The 30 T cell receptor beta chains presented below share a single source sample, sequenced in a study of T cells after yellow fever vaccination. From the 5' RACE reads, TCRdb called clonotypes with MiXCR, one entry per CDR3 protein. The table has a few hundred thousand distinct CDR3 sequences, 6.2% seen once. This specimen was PBMCs, taken 5 days after the yellow fever booster vaccination. These receptors came from a man aged 25-45 years who received the YFV17D yellow fever vaccine.

This clonotype was seen a few times. This chain connects TRBV5-1 to TRBJ2-5, with D hard to call. CDR3 length equals 13 residues. The germline CDR1 and CDR2 sequences are SGHRS and YFSETQ. V was cut by 4 bases and J by 5 bases, with 12 bases left in between. CDR3 region: CASSTDQWETQYF. The CDR3 coding sequence is TGCGCCAGCAGCACAGACCAATGGGAGACCCAGTACTTC.

This clonotype has ten or more counts. J is TRBJ2-1 and V is TRBV5-6; the D gene is possibly TRBD1 (5 bases). CDR1 is SGHDT and CDR2 is YYEEEE in the germline V gene. The CDR3 consists of 14 residues. V dropped 2 bases and J dropped 7 bases, with 13 bases sitting between them. The CDR3 nucleotides are TGTGCCAGCAGCTTAATCACAGGACGGAATGAGCAGTTCTTC. Translated: CASSLITGRNEQFF.

The chain uses TRBV28 and TRBJ1-5; D remains ambiguous. V lost 7 bases, J lost 3 bases, and 10 bases lay in between. CDR3 size: 13 residues. Germline V gene lookup returns CDR1 MDHEN and CDR2 SYDVKM. The CDR3 nucleotides are TGTGCCAGCACCTCGGCCATCAATCAGCCCCAGCATTTT. Its translation: CASTSAINQPQHF.

This clonotype was detected a few times. The J gene is TRBJ1-5, the V gene TRBV5-5; D call uncertain. Germline loops: CDR1 SGHKS, CDR2 YYEKEE (reference sequence). The CDR3 totals 14 residues. The V end lost 2 bases, the J end lost 3 bases, and 9 bases lay between the germline ends. In DNA, the CDR3 is TGTGCCAGCAGCTTTTGGGTTATCAATCAGCCCCAGCATTTT. Its translation is CASSFWVINQPQHF.

This clonotype was counted a few times. The chain links TRBV7-9 to TRBJ2-4; a possible D gene is TRBD2 (5 bases). V lost 3 bases and J lost 5, with 8 bases in between. The CDR3 covers 13 residues. The germline V gene has CDR1 SEHNR and CDR2 FQNEAQ (reference sequence). CDR3 bases: TGTGCCAGCAGCTTGGGGAGTCAAAACATTCAGTACTTC. This encodes CASSLGSQNIQYF.

This clonotype showed up many times. The chain uses TRBV7-9 and TRBJ1-2; D might be TRBD1 (6 bases). Germline V gene sequence: CDR1 SEHNR, CDR2 FQNEAQ (reference sequence). The V gene lost 1 base and the J gene lost 7 bases, with 13 bases spanning the gap. CDR3 length: 14 amino acids. The DNA of the CDR3 is TGTGCCAGCAGCTTAGAGGCAGGGGCGAGTGGCTACACCTTC. Protein: CASSLEAGASGYTF.

The V call is TRBV6-5, the J call TRBJ2-2; possible D gene TRBD1, 5 bases. Germline loops: CDR1 MNHEY, CDR2 SVGAGI. Trimming shortened V by 4 bases and J by 4 bases, and 13 bases separated the two germline ends. This CDR3 contains 15 residues. The CDR3 DNA sequence: TGTGCCAGCAGTTTTCTCCAGGGATCCACCGGGGAGCTGTTTTTT. This codes for CASSFLQGSTGELFF.

This clonotype was observed a few times. The chain couples TRBV10-2 to TRBJ2-5, with 8 bases that match TRBD2. Germline CDR1 is WSHSY and CDR2 is SAAADI. V was pared by 6 bases and J by 4 bases, with 7 bases of the junction left unmatched. There are 14 residues in the CDR3. The CDR3 here is CASRNSGMVETQYF. The CDR3 bases are TGCGCCAGCAGGAATAGCGGGATGGTAGAGACCCAGTACTTC.

The chain employs TRBV28 and TRBJ2-2; 12 bases map to TRBD2. V gave up 5 bases and J gave up 6 bases; unmatched junction bases: 10. The CDR3 totals 17 residues. Germline lookup yields CDR1 MDHEN and CDR2 SYDVKM. For the CDR3, the DNA is TGTGCCAGCAGTCCGCCCGACGCTAGCGGGAGGGCCGGGGAGCTGTTTTTT. Translating it yields CASSPPDASGRAGELFF.

This clonotype was seen at least ten times. The CDR3 here is CASSYTRGAYEQYF. As DNA, the CDR3 is TGTGCCAGCAGTTATACTAGAGGGGCCTACGAGCAGTACTTC. The rearrangement links TRBV6-2 or TRBV6-3 to TRBJ2-7; D may be TRBD1 or TRBD2 (5 bases each). Per germline, CDR1 MNHEY and CDR2 SVGEGT. The CDR3 covers 14 residues. V lost 3 bases to trimming and J lost 2 bases, with 11 bases between them.

The table lists this clonotype with many counts. The chain uses TRBV20-1 and TRBJ1-3; 8 bases are shared with TRBD1. CDR3 length: 14 residues. The germline V gene encodes CDR1 DFQATT and CDR2 SNEGSKA (reference sequence). The junction had 7 bases not matched to a gene; V was cut back by 7 bases and J by 2 bases. CDR3 DNA: TGCAGTGTACCGGACAGGGCGGCTGGAAACACCATATATTTT. Translating it yields CSVPDRAAGNTIYF.

This clonotype was picked up a small number of times. The CDR3 DNA follows: TGCAGCGCCGGGACTAGAGTCTACGAGCAGTACTTC. Residues: CSAGTRVYEQYF. V is TRBV29-1 and J is TRBJ2-7; TRBD2 aligns across 8 bases. After removal of 7 bases from V and 3 bases from J, the junction contained 5 bases not matched to a gene. This CDR3 contains 12 residues. Germline V gives CDR1 SQVTM, CDR2 ANQGSEA.

This clonotype has just a few counts. A junction end diverges from the germline sequence, so it may reflect a read error. The chain carries TRBV19 and TRBJ1-5, with D perhaps matching TRBD1 (5 bases). The V gene's germline CDR1 is LNHDA and CDR2 SQIVND (reference sequence). The CDR3 covers 14 residues. The CDR3 nucleotides read TGTGCCAGTAGTCGTGGGGCAGTCAATCATCCCCAGCATTTT. Amino acid sequence: CASSRGAVNHPQHF.

This clonotype was recorded a few times. The rearrangement uses TRBV10-3 and TRBJ1-3, with unresolved D. The CDR3 spans 12 residues. From germline, CDR1 is ENHRY and CDR2 SYGVKD. With 3 bases removed from V and 8 bases from J, the gap between germline ends came to 8 bases. CDR3 amino acids: CAISETEHTIYF. The CDR3, as DNA: TGTGCCATCAGTGAAACAGAGCACACCATATATTTT.

This clonotype was observed a handful of times. This chain joins TRBV4-3 and TRBJ2-3, with D possibly called TRBD1 or TRBD2 (5 bases each). Germline assignment: CDR1 LGHNA and CDR2 YSLEER. V shed 2 bases and J shed 2 bases, with 11 bases lying between them. This CDR3 contains 15 residues. The CDR3 is CASSQHGAVTDTQYF. As DNA, the CDR3 is TGCGCCAGCAGCCAACACGGGGCGGTCACAGATACGCAGTATTTT.

This clonotype was picked up many times. This sequence joins TRBV12-3 or TRBV12-4 and TRBJ2-1; TRBD2 aligns across 11 bases. The V gene end was trimmed by 6 bases and the J gene end by 8 bases; junction bases not matched to a gene: 6. The CDR3 sequence is 14 residues long. The CDR3 protein is CASSLAGGMDEQFF. The CDR3 DNA follows: TGTGCCAGCAGCCTAGCGGGGGGTATGGATGAGCAGTTCTTC.

The chain links TRBV20-1 to TRBJ2-5; 9 nucleotides align to TRBD2. Trimming removed 6 bases from V and 6 bases from J; junction bases left unmatched: 11. Germline assignment: CDR1 DFQATT and CDR2 SNEGSKA (reference sequence). The CDR3 is 14 amino acids. The CDR3 sequence is CSALWAGGVKTQYF. In nucleotides, the CDR3 is TGCAGTGCCCTCTGGGCGGGAGGGGTAAAGACCCAGTACTTC.

This clonotype has just a few counts. This chain uses TRBV12-3 or TRBV12-4 with TRBJ2-2; either TRBD1 or TRBD2 may fit D (5 bases each). Deletions cut 7 bases from V and 5 bases from J, with 14 bases between. The CDR3 consists of 14 residues. For the CDR3, the DNA is TGTGCCAGCAACGCAGGGAGAAAAACCGGGGAGCTGTTTTTT. This translates into CASNAGRKTGELFF.

The gene calls are TRBV20-1 and TRBJ2-5, with 9 positions matching TRBD2. The CDR3 is 15 residues long. CDR1 and CDR2 from the germline V gene are DFQATT and SNEGSKA (reference sequence). With 5 bases clipped from V and 7 bases from J, the junction kept 14 bases outside the gene matches. The DNA for the CDR3 is TGCAGTGCTGGACGGATGGTAGCGGGAGTGGGGACCCAGTACTTC. This gives the protein CSAGRMVAGVGTQYF.

The chain links TRBV25-1 to TRBJ2-1; D perhaps matches TRBD2 (6 bases). This CDR3 contains 13 residues. The V end was cut by 7 bases, the J end by 6 bases, with 13 bases between. In germline, CDR1 is MGHDK, CDR2 SYGVNS. In nucleotides, the CDR3 is TGTGCCAGCATGATGTACGGGGGCAATGAGCAGTTCTTC. It is translated as CASMMYGGNEQFF. The whole variable domain, remainder taken from reference TRBV25-1 and TRBJ2-1, is EADIYQTPRYLVIGTGKKITLECSQTMGHDKMYWYQQDPGMELHLIHYSYGVNSTEKGDLSSESTVSRIRTEHFPLTLESARPSHTSQYLCASMMYGGNEQFFGPGTRLTVL.

Many counts were recorded for this clonotype. This chain joins TRBV5-1 and TRBJ2-3; D may correspond to TRBD1 or TRBD2 (5 bases each). The germline V gene encodes CDR1 SGHRS and CDR2 YFSETQ. CDR3 size: 14 residues. Trimming removed 4 bases from V and 3 bases from J, with 12 bases in between. The CDR3 here is CASSPSWGTDTQYF. CDR3 sequence (DNA): TGCGCCAGCAGCCCCTCGTGGGGGACAGATACGCAGTATTTT.

This clonotype occurred a few times. This sequence joins TRBV4-3 and TRBJ2-1; D call uncertain. The germline gives CDR1 LGHNA, CDR2 YSLEER. The CDR3 spans 15 residues. V shed 6 bases and J shed 4 bases, with 16 bases lying between them. The CDR3 here is CASSPLATEYNEQFF. The CDR3 DNA follows: TGCGCCAGCAGTCCCTTGGCGACGGAATACAATGAGCAGTTCTTC.

This clonotype was seen at least ten times. The chain is built from TRBV12-3 or TRBV12-4 and TRBJ2-2; tentative D call: TRBD1 (5 bases). The ends were cut back, 3 bases at V and 1 base at J, with 9 bases in the middle. The CDR3 loop spans 15 amino acids. The CDR3 spells CASSLGQVNTGELFF. CDR3 coding DNA: TGTGCCAGCAGTTTGGGGCAGGTGAACACCGGGGAGCTGTTTTTT.

This clonotype was seen only a few times. J is TRBJ2-7 and V is TRBV9; 7 positions agree with TRBD2. The CDR3 spans 14 residues. Trimming at V came to 4 bases and at J to 5 bases, leaving 9 bases not matched to a gene. Per germline, CDR1 SGDLS and CDR2 YYNGEE. This CDR3 is CASSPSELADEQYF. CDR3 nucleotide sequence: TGTGCCAGCAGCCCGTCGGAGCTAGCGGACGAGCAGTACTTC.

A few counts support this clonotype. This chain connects TRBV6-1 to TRBJ1-4, with a weak D call TRBD1 (6 bases). Trimming removed 3 bases from V and 7 bases from J, with 21 bases in between. Germline CDR1 MNHNS, CDR2 SASEGT. The CDR3 consists of 17 residues. As DNA, the CDR3 is TGTGCCAGCAGTGACCCGGGGGGCGCGGGGGTTCGTGAAAAACTGTTTTTT. This translates into CASSDPGGAGVREKLFF.

The chain carries TRBV7-6 and TRBJ2-1; D might be TRBD2 (6 bases). This CDR3 is built from 15 residues. V shed 6 bases and J shed 8 bases, with 20 bases lying between them. CDR1 is SGHVS and CDR2 is FNYEAQ in the germline V gene. The CDR3 DNA reads TGTGCCAGCAGTCATATGGGCGCTGGGGAGGATGAGCAGTTCTTC. Translation: CASSHMGAGEDEQFF.

This clonotype was seen many times. The genes are TRBV29-1 and TRBJ2-1; D is unresolved. V was trimmed by 7 bases and J by 9 bases, leaving 13 bases between them. Germline assignment: CDR1 SQVTM and CDR2 ANQGSEA. The CDR3 is 11 amino acids. The CDR3 region is CSGNVGVEQFF. In DNA, the CDR3 is TGCAGCGGGAATGTAGGTGTTGAGCAGTTCTTC.

V gene TRBV30 combines with J gene TRBJ2-7, with TRBD2 identical over 11 bases. Germline V gives CDR1 GTSNPN, CDR2 SVGIG (reference sequence). CDR3 length: 14 residues. The V segment lost 4 bases and the J segment 3 bases; nucleotides outside the gene matches: 5. CDR3 DNA sequence: TGTGCCTGGAAGACGACTAGCGGGAACTACGAGCAGTACTTC. Its translation: CAWKTTSGNYEQYF. The entire variable domain, with the rest obtained from reference TRBV30 and TRBJ2-7, is as follows: SQTIHQWPATLVQPVGSPLSLECTVEGTSNPNLYWYRQAAGRGLQLLFYSVGIGQISSEVPQNLSASRPQDRQFILSSKKLLLSDSGFYLCAWKTTSGNYEQYFGPGTRLTVT.

In its sample, this clonotype was seen a few times. The chain joins TRBV7-2 to TRBJ2-5; D unclear. V was cut by 11 bases and J by 5 bases, with 18 bases left in between. CDR1 and CDR2 (germline): SGHTA, FQGNSA. The CDR3 spans 13 residues. Written as DNA, the CDR3 is TGTGCCTGCTCTGCAGCCCCCGGGGAGACCCAGTACTTC. Translated: CACSAAPGETQYF. Full variable domain (missing parts from reference TRBV7-2 and TRBJ2-5): GAGVSQSPSNKVTEKGKDVELRCDPISGHTALYWYRQSLGQGLEFLIYFQGNSAPDKSGLPSDRFSAERTGGSVSTLTIQRTQQEDSAVYLCACSAAPGETQYFGPGTRLLVL.

Comments on this clonotype: A clone one base away is much larger, so this may be a read error. The CDR3 here is CATSHLSGSPLHF. The CDR3 coding sequence is TGTGCCACCAGTCATCTTTCGGGTTCACCCCTCCACTTT. V is TRBV27 and J is TRBJ1-6; D is undetermined. This CDR3 has 13 residues. CDR1 MNHEY and CDR2 SMNVEV come from the germline V gene (reference sequence).